This TCR beta chain was found in a study of blood T cell repertoires in COVID-19. The CDR3 sequence is 15 residues long. V lost 6 bases, J lost 1 base, and 15 bases lay in between. Germline CDR1 is MNHEY and CDR2 is SVGAGI. Profiled with immunoSEQ multiplex PCR; TCRdb holds only in-frame clones, not every one. The data contain fewer than 250,000 clones, over 80% of them singletons. The sequence was obtained from a man in his thirties or forties with COVID-19, enrolled during active disease. This rearrangement joins TRBV6-5 to TRBJ1-1; D gene unclear. The sequenced sample was peripheral blood. The CDR3 DNA reads as TGTGCCAGCAGCTCACCCCACCGGAGGAACACTGAAGCTTTCTTT. As protein: CASSSPHRRNTEAFF.